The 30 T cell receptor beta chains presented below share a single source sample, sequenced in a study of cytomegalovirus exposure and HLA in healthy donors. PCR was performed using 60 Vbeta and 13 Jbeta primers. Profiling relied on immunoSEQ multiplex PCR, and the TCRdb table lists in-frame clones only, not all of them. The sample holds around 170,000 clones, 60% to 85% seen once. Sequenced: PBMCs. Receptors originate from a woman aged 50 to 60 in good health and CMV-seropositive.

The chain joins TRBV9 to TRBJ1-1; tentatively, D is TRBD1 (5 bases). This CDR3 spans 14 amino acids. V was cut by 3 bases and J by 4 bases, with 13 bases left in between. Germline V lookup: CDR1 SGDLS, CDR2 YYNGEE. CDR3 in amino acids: CASSGGGTATEAFF. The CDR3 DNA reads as TGTGCCAGCAGCGGGGGGGGGACGGCCACTGAAGCTTTCTTT. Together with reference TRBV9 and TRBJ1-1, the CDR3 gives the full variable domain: DSGVTQTPKHLITATGQRVTLRCSPRSGDLSVYWYQQSLDQGLQFLIQYYNGEERAKGNILERFSAQQFPDLHSELNLSSLELGDSALYFCASSGGGTATEAFFGQGTRLTVV.

The CDR3 spells CASSPPAGTKSTDTQYF. CDR3 bases: TGCGCCAGCAGCCCCCCCGCGGGAACAAAAAGCACAGATACGCAGTATTTT. V gene TRBV4-1 combines with J gene TRBJ2-3; a weak D match, TRBD2 (6 bases). CDR1 and CDR2 from the germline V gene are MGHRA and YSYEKL. CDR3 length: 17 residues. V gave up 4 bases and J gave up 0 bases, with 17 bases separating them.

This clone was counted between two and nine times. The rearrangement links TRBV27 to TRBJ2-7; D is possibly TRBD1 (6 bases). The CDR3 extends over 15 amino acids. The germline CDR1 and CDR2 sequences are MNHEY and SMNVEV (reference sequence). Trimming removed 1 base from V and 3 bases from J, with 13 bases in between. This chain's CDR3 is CASSLFAGDGYEQYF. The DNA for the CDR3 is TGTGCCAGCAGTTTATTTGCAGGGGACGGCTACGAGCAGTACTTC.

The CDR3 nucleotides are TGTGCCAGCAGTGCTGGCAGGGTCCTTGGGAACACCTTC. Protein product: CASSAGRVLGNTF. V is TRBV25-1 and J is TRBJ1-2; the D gene is possibly TRBD1 (5 bases). Trimming removed 4 bases from V and 12 bases from J, with 18 bases in between. This CDR3 has 13 amino acids. Germline assignment: CDR1 MGHDK and CDR2 SYGVNS.

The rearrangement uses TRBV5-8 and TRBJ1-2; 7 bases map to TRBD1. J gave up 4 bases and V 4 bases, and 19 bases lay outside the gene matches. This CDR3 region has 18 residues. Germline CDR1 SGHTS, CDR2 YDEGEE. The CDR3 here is CASSPRPDRVDLGYGYTF. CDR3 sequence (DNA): TGTGCCAGCAGCCCCCGGCCCGACAGGGTAGATCTGGGCTATGGCTACACCTTC. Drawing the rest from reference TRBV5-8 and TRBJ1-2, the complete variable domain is EAGVTQSPTHLIKTRGQQATLRCSPISGHTSVYWYQQALGLGLQFLLWYDEGEERNRGNFPPRFSGRQFPNYSSELNVNALELEDSALYLCASSPRPDRVDLGYGYTFGSGTRLTVV.

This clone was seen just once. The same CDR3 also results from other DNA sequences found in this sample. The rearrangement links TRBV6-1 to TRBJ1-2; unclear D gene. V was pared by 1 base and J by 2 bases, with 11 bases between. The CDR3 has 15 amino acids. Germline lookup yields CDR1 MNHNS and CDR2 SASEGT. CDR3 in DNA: TGTGCCAGCAGTGAAGGTCCGGGTTGGAACTATGGCTACACCTTC. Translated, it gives CASSEGPGWNYGYTF.

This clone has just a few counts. The CDR3 region is CASSQGPPRFMNTEAFF. CDR3 in DNA: TGCGCCAGCAGCCAAGGCCCCCCCCGGTTCATGAACACTGAAGCTTTCTTT. This chain links TRBV4-1 with TRBJ1-1; D is unresolved. Trimming pared 1 base from V and 0 bases from J, leaving 15 bases between. The CDR3 length is 17 residues. Germline CDR1 reads MGHRA; CDR2 reads YSYEKL.

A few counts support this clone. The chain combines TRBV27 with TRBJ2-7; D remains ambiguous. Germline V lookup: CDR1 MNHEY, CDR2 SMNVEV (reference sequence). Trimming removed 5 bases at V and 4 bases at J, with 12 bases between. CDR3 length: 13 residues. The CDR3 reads CASSRRRTYEQYF. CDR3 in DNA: TGTGCCAGCAGTCGCAGGCGAACTTACGAGCAGTACTTC.

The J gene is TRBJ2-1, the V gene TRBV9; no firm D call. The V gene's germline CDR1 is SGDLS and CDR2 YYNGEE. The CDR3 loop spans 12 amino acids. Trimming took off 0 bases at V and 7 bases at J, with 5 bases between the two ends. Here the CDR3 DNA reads TGTGCCAGCAGCGTAGTTATTAATGAGCAGTTCTTC. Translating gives CASSVVINEQFF.

CDR3: CASSLSRGLDTQYF. The CDR3 DNA reads as TGTGCCAGCAGTTTATCCAGGGGGCTTGATACGCAGTATTTT. J is TRBJ2-3 and V is TRBV27, with 8 nucleotides matching TRBD1. The CDR3 loop spans 14 amino acids. Trimming cost V 0 bases and J 6 bases; bases outside gene matches: 2. Germline lookup yields CDR1 MNHEY and CDR2 SMNVEV (reference sequence).

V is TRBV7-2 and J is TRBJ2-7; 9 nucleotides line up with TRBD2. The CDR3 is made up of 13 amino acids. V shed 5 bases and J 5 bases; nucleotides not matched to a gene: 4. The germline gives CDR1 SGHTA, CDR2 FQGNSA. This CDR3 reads CASSLRTSDEQYF. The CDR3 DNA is TGTGCCAGCAGCCTACGGACTAGCGACGAGCAGTACTTC.

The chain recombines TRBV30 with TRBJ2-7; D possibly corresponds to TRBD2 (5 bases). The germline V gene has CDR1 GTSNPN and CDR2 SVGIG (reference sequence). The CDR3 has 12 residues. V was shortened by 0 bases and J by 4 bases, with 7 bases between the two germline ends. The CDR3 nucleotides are TGTGCCTGGAGTGTTTCGGGGTACGAGCAGTACTTC. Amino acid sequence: CAWSVSGYEQYF.

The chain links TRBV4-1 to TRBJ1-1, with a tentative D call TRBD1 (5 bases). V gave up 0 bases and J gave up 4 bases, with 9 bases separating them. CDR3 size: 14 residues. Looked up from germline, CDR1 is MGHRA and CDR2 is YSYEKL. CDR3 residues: CASSQDRGSTEAFF. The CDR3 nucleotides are TGCGCCAGCAGCCAAGACCGGGGGAGCACTGAAGCTTTCTTT.

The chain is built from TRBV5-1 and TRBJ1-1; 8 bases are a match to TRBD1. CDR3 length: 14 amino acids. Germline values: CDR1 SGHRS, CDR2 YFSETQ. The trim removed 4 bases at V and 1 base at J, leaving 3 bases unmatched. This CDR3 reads CASSPGTGNTEAFF. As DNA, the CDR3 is TGCGCCAGCAGCCCCGGGACAGGGAACACTGAAGCTTTCTTT.

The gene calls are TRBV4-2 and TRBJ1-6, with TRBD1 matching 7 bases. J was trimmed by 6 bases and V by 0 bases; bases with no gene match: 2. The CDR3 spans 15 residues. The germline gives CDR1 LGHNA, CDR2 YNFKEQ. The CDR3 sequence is CASSQDHRGNSPLHF. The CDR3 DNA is TGTGCCAGCAGCCAAGACCACAGGGGTAATTCACCCCTCCACTTT.

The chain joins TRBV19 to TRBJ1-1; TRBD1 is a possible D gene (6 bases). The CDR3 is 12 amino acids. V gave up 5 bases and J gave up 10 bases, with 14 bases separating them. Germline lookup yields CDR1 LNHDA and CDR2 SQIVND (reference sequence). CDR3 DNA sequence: TGTGCCAGTAGTCCCAATCAGGGGAGAGCTTTCTTT. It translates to CASSPNQGRAFF.

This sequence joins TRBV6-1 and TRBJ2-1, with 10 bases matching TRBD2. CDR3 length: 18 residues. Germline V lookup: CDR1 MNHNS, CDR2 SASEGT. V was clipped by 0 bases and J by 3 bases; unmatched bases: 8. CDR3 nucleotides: TGTGCCAGCAGTGAAGCGAGAATAGCGGGAGGTGGCTACAATGAGCAGTTCTTC. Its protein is CASSEARIAGGGYNEQFF.

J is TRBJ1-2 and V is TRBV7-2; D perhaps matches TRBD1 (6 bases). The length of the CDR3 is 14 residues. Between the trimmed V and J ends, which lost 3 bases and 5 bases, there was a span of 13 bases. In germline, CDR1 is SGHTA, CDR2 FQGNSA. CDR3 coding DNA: TGTGCCAGCAGCTTGAGGGGGGAGGGTTATGGCTACACCTTC. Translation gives CASSLRGEGYGYTF. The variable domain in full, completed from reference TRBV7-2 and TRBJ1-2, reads GAGVSQSPSNKVTEKGKDVELRCDPISGHTALYWYRQSLGQGLEFLIYFQGNSAPDKSGLPSDRFSAERTGGSVSTLTIQRTQQEDSAVYLCASSLRGEGYGYTFGSGTRLTVV.

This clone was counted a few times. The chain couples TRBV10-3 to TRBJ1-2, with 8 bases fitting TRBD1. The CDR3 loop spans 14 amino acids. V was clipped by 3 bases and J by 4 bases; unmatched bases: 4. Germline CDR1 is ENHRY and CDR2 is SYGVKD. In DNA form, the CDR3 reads TGTGCCATCAGTGACTACGACAGGGGCTATGGCTACACCTTC. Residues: CAISDYDRGYGYTF.

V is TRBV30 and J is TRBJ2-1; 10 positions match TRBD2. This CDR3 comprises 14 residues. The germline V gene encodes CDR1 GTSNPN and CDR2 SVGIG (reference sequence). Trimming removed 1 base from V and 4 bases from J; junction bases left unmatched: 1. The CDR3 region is CAWSGTSGYNEQFF. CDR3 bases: TGTGCCTGGAGTGGGACTAGCGGTTACAATGAGCAGTTCTTC.

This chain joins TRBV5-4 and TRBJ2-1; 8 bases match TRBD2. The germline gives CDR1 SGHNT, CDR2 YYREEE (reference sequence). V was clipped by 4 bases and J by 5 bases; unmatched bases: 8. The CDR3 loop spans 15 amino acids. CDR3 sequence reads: CASSPGGAGDNEQFF. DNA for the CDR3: TGTGCCAGCAGCCCCGGAGGAGCGGGGGACAATGAGCAGTTCTTC.

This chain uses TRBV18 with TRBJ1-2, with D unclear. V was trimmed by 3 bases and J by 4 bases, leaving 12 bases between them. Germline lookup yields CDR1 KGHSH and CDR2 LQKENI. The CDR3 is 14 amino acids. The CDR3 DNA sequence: TGTGCCAGCTCACCGGCGGGTACCCCCTATGGCTACACCTTC. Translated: CASSPAGTPYGYTF. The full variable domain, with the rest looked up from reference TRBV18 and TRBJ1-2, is NAGVMQNPRHLVRRRGQEARLRCSPMKGHSHVYWYRQLPEEGLKFMVYLQKENIIDESGMPKERFSAEFPKEGPSILRIQQVVRGDSAAYFCASSPAGTPYGYTFGSGTRLTVV.

The DNA for the CDR3 is TGTGCCAGCAGTCCACAGCGGGGGGGTAACAATGAGCAGTTCTTC. It codes for CASSPQRGGNNEQFF. The chain employs TRBV27 and TRBJ2-1; 10 bases map to TRBD2. Germline-derived CDR1 and CDR2 are MNHEY and SMNVEV (reference sequence). V was pared by 5 bases and J by 5 bases, with 6 bases of the junction left unmatched. The CDR3 length is 15 residues.

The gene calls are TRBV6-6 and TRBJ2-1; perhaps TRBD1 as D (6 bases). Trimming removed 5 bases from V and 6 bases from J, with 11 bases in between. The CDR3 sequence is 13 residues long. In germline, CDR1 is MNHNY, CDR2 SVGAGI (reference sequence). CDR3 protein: CASSNLQGNEQFF. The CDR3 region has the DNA TGTGCCAGCAGTAACCTACAGGGCAATGAGCAGTTCTTC.

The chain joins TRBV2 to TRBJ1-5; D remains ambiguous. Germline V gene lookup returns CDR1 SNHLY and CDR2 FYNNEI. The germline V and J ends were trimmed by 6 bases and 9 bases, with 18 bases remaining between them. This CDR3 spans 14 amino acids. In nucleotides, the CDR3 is TGTGCCAGCAGCGCTAGCTCTGGCGTAGGGCCCCAGCATTTT. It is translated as CASSASSGVGPQHF.

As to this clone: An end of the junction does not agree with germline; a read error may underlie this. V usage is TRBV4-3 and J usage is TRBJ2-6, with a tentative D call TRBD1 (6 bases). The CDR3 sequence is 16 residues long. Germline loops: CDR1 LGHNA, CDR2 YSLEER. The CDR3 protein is CASSQDGGSGANGLTF. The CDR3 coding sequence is TGCGCCAGCAGCCAAGATGGGGGCTCTGGGGCCAACGGCCTGACTTTC.

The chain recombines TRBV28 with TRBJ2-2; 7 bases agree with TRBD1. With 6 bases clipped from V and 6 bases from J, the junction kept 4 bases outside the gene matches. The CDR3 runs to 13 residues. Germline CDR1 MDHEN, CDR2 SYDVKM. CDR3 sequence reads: CASRRQGSGELFF. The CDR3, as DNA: TGTGCCAGCAGGCGACAGGGCTCCGGGGAGCTGTTTTTT. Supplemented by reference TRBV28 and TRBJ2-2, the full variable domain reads DVKVTQSSRYLVKRTGEKVFLECVQDMDHENMFWYRQDPGLGLRLIYFSYDVKMKEKGDIPEGYSVSREKKERFSLILESASTNQTSMYLCASRRQGSGELFFGEGSRLTVL.

This chain's CDR3 is CATSRGTGGPSREQYF. CDR3 coding DNA: TGTGCCACCAGCAGGGGGACAGGGGGACCCTCTCGCGAGCAGTACTTC. V and J are TRBV15 and TRBJ2-7; 11 nucleotides line up with TRBD1. J lost 6 bases, V lost 3 bases, and 10 bases had no gene match. This CDR3 spans 16 amino acids. Germline CDR1 reads LNHNV; CDR2 reads YYDKDF (reference sequence).

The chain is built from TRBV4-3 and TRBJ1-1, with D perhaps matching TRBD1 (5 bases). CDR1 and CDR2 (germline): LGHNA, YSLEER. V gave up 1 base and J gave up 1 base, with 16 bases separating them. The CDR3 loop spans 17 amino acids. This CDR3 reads CASSQALEGNANTEAFF. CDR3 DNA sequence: TGCGCCAGCAGCCAAGCCTTGGAGGGGAACGCGAACACTGAAGCTTTCTTT.

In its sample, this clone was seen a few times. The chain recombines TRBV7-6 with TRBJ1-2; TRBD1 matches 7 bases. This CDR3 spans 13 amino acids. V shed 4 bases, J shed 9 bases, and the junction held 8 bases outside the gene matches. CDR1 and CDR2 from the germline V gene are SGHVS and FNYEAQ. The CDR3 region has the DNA TGTGCCAGCAGCTCCGGGAGGGGGCGAAGCTACACCTTC. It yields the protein CASSSGRGRSYTF.